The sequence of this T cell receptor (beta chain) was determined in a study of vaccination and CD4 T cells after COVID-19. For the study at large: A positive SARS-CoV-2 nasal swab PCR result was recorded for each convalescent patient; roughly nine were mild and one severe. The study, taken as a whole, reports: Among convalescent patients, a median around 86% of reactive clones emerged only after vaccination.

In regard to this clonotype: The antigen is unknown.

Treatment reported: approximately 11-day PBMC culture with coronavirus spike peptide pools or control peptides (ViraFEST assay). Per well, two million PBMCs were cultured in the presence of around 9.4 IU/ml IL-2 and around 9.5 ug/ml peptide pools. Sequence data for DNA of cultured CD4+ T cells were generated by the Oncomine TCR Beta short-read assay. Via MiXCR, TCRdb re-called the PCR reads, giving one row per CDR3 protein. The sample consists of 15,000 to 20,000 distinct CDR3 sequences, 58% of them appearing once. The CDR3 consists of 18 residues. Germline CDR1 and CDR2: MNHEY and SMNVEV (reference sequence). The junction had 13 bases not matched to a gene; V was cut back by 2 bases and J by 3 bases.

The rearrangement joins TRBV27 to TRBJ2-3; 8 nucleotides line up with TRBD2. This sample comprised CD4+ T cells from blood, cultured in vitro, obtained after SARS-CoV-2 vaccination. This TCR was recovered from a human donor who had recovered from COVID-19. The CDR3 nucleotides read TGTGCCAGCAGTTTAAAGGGTCTGGCGGGAGGTCGAACAGATACGCAGTATTTT. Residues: CASSLKGLAGGRTDTQYF.